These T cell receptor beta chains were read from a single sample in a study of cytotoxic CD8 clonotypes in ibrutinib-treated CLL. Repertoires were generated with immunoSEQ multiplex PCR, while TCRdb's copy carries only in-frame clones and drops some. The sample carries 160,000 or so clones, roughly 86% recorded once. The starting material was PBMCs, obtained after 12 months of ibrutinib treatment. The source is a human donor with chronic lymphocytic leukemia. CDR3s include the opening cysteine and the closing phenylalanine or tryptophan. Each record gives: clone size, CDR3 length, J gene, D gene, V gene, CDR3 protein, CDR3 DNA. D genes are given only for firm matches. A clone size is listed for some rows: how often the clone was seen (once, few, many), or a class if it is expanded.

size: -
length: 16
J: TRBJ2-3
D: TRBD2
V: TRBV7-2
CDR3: CASSLTSGGLTDTQYF
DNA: TGTGCCAGCAGCTTGACTAGCGGGGGTTTGACAGATACGCAGTATTTT

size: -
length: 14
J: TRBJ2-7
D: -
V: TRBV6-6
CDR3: CASSGRTAIYEQYF
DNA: TGTGCCAGCAGTGGAAGGACAGCTATCTACGAGCAGTACTTC

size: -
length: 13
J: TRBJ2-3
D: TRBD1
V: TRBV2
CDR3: CARRDRLTDTQYF
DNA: TGTGCCAGGAGGGACAGACTCACAGATACGCAGTATTTT

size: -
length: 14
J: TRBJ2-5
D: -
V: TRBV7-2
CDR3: CASSLGPIQETQYF
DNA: TGTGCCAGCAGCTTGGGACCGATCCAAGAGACCCAGTACTTC

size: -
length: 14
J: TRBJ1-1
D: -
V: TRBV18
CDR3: CASSPLSVTAEAFF
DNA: TGTGCCAGCTCACCACTTAGCGTTACCGCTGAAGCTTTCTTT

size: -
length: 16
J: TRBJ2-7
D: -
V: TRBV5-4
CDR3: CASSLDGGRAGYEQYF
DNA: TGTGCCAGCAGCTTGGACGGGGGGCGAGCTGGGTACGAGCAGTACTTC

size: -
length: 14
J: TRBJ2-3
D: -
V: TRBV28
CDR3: CASSLGRPTDTQYF
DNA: TGTGCCAGCAGTTTAGGTAGACCCACAGATACGCAGTATTTT

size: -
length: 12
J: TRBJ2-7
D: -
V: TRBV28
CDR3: CASSLRGTEQYF
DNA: TGTGCCAGCAGTTTGAGGGGCACCGAGCAGTACTTC

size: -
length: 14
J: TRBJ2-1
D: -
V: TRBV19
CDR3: CASSITSSYNEQFF
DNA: TGTGCCAGTAGTATCACCTCCTCCTACAATGAGCAGTTCTTC

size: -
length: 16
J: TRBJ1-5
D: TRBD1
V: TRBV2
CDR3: CASSEDNRGPNQPQHF
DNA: TGTGCCAGCAGTGAAGACAACAGGGGGCCAAATCAGCCCCAGCATTTT

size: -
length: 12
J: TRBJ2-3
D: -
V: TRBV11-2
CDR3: CASSSSTDTQYF
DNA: TGTGCCAGCAGCTCTAGCACAGATACGCAGTATTTT

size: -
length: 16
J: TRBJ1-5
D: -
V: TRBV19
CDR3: CASSIYSGQGNQPQHF
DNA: TGTGCCAGTAGTATTTATAGCGGGCAGGGAAATCAGCCCCAGCATTTT

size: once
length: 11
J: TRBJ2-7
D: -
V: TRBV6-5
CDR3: CASRVENEQYF
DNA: TGTGCCAGCAGGGTGGAGAACGAGCAGTACTTC

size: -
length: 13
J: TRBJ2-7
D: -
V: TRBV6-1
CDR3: CASRGGASYEQYF
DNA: TGTGCCAGCAGAGGGGGGGCCTCCTACGAGCAGTACTTC

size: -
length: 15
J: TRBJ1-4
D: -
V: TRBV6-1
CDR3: CASSERGRPNEKLFF
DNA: TGTGCCAGCAGTGAACGGGGGCGGCCAAATGAAAAACTGTTTTTT

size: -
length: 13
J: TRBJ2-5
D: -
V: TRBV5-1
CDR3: CASKTGTGETQYF
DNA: TGCGCCAGCAAGACAGGGACTGGGGAGACCCAGTACTTC

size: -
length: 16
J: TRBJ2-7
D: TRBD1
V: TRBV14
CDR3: CASSLPGTGGSYEQYF
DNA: TGTGCCAGCAGCCTACCGGGAACAGGGGGCTCCTACGAGCAGTACTTC

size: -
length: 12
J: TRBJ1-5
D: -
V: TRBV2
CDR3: CASHREGQPQHF
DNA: TGTGCCAGCCACAGGGAGGGTCAGCCCCAGCATTTT

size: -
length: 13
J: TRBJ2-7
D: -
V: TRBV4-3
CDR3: CASSQDNSYEQYF
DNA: TGCGCCAGCAGCCAAGATAATTCCTACGAGCAGTACTTC

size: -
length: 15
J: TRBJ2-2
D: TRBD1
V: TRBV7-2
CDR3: CASSLAQGAAGELFF
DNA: TGTGCCAGCAGCTTAGCACAGGGGGCCGCCGGGGAGCTGTTTTTT

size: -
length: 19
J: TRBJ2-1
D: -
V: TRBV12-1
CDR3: CASSFDDGPSASSYNEQFF
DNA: TGTGCCAGCAGCTTCGACGACGGGCCCTCAGCAAGCTCCTACAATGAGCAGTTCTTC

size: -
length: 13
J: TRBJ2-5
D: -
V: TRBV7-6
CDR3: CASSFSEEETQYF
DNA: TGTGCCAGCAGCTTTTCGGAAGAGGAGACCCAGTACTTC

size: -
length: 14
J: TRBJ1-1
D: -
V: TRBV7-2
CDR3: CASSVYSLNTEAFF
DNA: TGTGCCAGCAGCGTGTATTCTCTGAACACTGAAGCTTTCTTT

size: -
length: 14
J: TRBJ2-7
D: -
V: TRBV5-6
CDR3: CASSLPTGAYEQYF
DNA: TGTGCCAGCAGCCTCCCGACGGGAGCCTACGAGCAGTACTTC

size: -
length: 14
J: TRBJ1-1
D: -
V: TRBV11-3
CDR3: CASSKDSKNTEAFF
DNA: TGTGCCAGCAGCAAAGACAGCAAGAACACTGAAGCTTTCTTT

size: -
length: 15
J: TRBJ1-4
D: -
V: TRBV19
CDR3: CASSSPRGNNEKLFF
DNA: TGTGCCAGTAGTTCCCCTCGAGGAAATAATGAAAAACTGTTTTTT

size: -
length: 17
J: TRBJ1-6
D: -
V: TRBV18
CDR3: CASSPRKTDSYNSPLHF
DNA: TGTGCCAGCTCACCACGGAAGACAGACTCCTATAATTCACCCCTCCACTTT

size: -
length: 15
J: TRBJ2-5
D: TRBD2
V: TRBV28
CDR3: CASNLAGGPGETQYF
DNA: TGTGCCAGCAATCTAGCGGGGGGGCCAGGGGAGACCCAGTACTTC

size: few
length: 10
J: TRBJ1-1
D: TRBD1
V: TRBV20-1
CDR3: CSARTGTAFF
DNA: TGCAGTGCCCGGACAGGGACAGCTTTCTTT

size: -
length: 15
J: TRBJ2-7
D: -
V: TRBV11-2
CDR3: CASSPGGSEINEQYF
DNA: TGTGCCAGCAGCCCCGGGGGCAGCGAAATCAACGAGCAGTACTTC

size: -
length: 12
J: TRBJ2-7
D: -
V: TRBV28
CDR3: CASSLGRYEQYF
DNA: TGTGCCAGCAGTTTAGGCAGGTACGAGCAGTACTTC

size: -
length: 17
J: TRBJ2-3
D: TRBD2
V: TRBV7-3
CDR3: CASSSRTSGAPTDTQYF
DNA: TGTGCCAGCAGCTCCCGGACTAGCGGGGCCCCCACAGATACGCAGTATTTT

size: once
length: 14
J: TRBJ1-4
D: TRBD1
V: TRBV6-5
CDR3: CASSFRDREEKLFF
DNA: TGTGCCAGCAGTTTCCGGGACAGGGAGGAAAAACTGTTTTTT

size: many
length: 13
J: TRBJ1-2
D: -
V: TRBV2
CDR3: CASSDDSKTGYTF
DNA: TGTGCCAGCAGCGACGACAGTAAGACTGGCTACACCTTC

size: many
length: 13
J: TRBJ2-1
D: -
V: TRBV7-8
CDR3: CASSPAGFNEQFF
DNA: TGTGCCAGCAGCCCGGCGGGTTTCAATGAGCAGTTCTTC

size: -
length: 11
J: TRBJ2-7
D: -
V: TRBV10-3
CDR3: CAISGAYEQYF
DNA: TGTGCCATCAGTGGGGCTTACGAGCAGTACTTC

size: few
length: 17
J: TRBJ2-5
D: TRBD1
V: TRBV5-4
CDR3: CASSSRQGMGRGETQYF
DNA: TGTGCCAGCAGCTCGAGACAGGGTATGGGTCGGGGCGAGACCCAGTACTTC

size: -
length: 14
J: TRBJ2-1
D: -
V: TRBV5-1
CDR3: CASSFSLQGNEQFF
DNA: TGCGCCAGCAGCTTCTCCTTACAGGGCAATGAGCAGTTCTTC

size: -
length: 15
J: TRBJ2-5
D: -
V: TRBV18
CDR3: CASSPPTRGGETQYF
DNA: TGTGCCAGCTCACCACCGACAAGGGGCGGGGAGACCCAGTACTTC